This T cell receptor beta chain was identified in a study of response to subunit inactivated influenza vaccine. Study conclusions and caveats: It was suggested by the authors that few new T cells are recruited by each seasonal influenza vaccination.

The CDR3 extends over 14 amino acids. Germline V CDR1 and CDR2: SGHRS, YFSETQ. V lost 0 bases, J lost 4 bases, and 4 bases stayed unmatched. TCRdb redid the calling of the RT-PCR reads with MiXCR, one entry per CDR3 protein. The sample contains over 650,000 distinct CDR3 sequences, about a fifth of which appear only once. This clonotype showed up just a few times. Its cognate antigen is unknown. The sample here was PBMCs from blood, taken roughly 5 days after vaccination. This sequence joins TRBV5-1 and TRBJ2-7, with 7 bases fitting TRBD2. The receptor comes from a man aged 50-59 years who received an inactivated influenza vaccine. This CDR3 reads CASSLEPGGYEQYF. The DNA of the CDR3 is TGCGCCAGCAGCTTGGAGCCCGGGGGGTACGAGCAGTACTTC. Full variable domain (outside the CDR3, taken from reference TRBV5-1 and TRBJ2-7): KAGVTQTPRYLIKTRGQQVTLSCSPISGHRSVSWYQQTPGQGLQFLFEYFSETQRNKGNFPGRFSGRQFSNSRSEMNVSTLELGDSALYLCASSLEPGGYEQYFGPGTRLTVT.